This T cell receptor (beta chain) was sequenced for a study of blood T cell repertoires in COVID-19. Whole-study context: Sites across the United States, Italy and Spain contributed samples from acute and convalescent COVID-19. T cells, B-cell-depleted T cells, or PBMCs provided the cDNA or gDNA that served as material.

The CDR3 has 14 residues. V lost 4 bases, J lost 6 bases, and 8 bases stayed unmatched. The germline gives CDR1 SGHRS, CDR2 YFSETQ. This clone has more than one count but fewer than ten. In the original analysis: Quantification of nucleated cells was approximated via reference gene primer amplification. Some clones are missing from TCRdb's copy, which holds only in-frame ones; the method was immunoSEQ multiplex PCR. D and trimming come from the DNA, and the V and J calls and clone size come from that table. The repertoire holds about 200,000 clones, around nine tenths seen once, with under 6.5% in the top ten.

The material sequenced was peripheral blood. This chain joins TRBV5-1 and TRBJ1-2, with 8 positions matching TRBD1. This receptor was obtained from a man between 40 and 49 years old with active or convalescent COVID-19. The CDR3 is CASSASRQGNGYTF. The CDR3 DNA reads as TGCGCCAGCAGCGCCTCCCGACAGGGGAATGGCTACACCTTC. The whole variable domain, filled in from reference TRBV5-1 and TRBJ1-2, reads KAGVTQTPRYLIKTRGQQVTLSCSPISGHRSVSWYQQTPGQGLQFLFEYFSETQRNKGNFPGRFSGRQFSNSRSEMNVSTLELGDSALYLCASSASRQGNGYTFGSGTRLTVV.